This section outlines one TCR beta chain sequence together with its context. Its antigen is currently not known. Base qualities are not provided; no much larger clone lies one nucleotide away. The collaborating institutions used their own protocols to collect whole blood in K2EDTA tubes. Collaborator samples were shipped for TCRbeta analysis as frozen whole blood, isolated PBMCs, or DNA extracted from either sample type. TCRbeta CDR3 regions were amplified from genomic DNA by means of the immunoSEQ Assay, a bias-controlled multiplex PCR. For the original study's pipeline: Nucleated cell counts per sample were estimated from amplification of reference gene primers within the assay. To quantify the absolute abundance of each unique TCRbeta CDR3 rearrangement, sequence reads were collapsed and filtered. Productive Simpson clonality was computed per sample as the square root of Simpson's diversity index over productive rearrangements. TCRdb holds this immuneACCESS table with in-frame rearrangements only. Some clones are missing; in checked studies, unresolved V genes explain under half, and the rest has no known cause. V, J and clone size reflect that table, while D and trimming were determined from the DNA. The sample includes roughly 200,000 clones, with nearly 90% observed a single time. The ten largest account for about 0.58% of the sample.

This sample is part of a study of blood T cell repertoires in COVID-19 (dated by TCRdb to about 2020). For the wider study: Collaborator samples came from the United States, Italy and Spain and covered acute and convalescent phases of COVID-19. The prospective study material was composed of cDNA or gDNA derived from T cells, B-cell-depleted T cells, or PBMCs. Deeply sampled blood TCRbeta repertoires from subjects exposed to, actively infected with, or recovered from COVID-19 were included in the dataset. The repertoires were released in a freely available public database intended as a resource for research on the immune response to SARS-CoV-2. Samples were obtained from the ongoing ImmuneRACE study (first 160 participants) and from about 1,300 subjects provided by 6 global collaborators. Nearly every sample came with metadata listing a de-identified subject ID, COVID-19 status, age in years and sex. HLA class I and class II types, where available, came from metadata supplied by the sample provider rather than from assay-based typing. What the authors observed across the whole study: Clinical and demographic metadata were provided uncurated, with the amount varying by source and participant.

The receptor was derived from a man aged 45-65 years with acute or convalescent COVID-19. Sequenced sample: peripheral blood.

The CDR3 sequence is CASSDQQGEFGQPQHF. The bases read TGTGCCAGCAGTGACCAACAGGGGGAGTTTGGTCAGCCCCAGCATTTT. The chain is made from TRBV28 and TRBJ1-5; a stretch of 8 junction bases matches TRBD1. CDR3 length: 16 amino acids, cysteine to phenylalanine. Of the read, only the CDR3 DNA is kept; its 48 bases are in frame from base 1. V ends up 5 bases short and J 6 bases short, with an unmatched junction base count of 12. CDR1 and CDR2 were assigned from the germline V gene as MDHEN and SYDVKM.